This T cell receptor (beta chain) was captured in a study of T cell responses to AZD1222 COVID-19 vaccine. Study-wide results and limits: Targeting of unmutated variant regions was reportedly seen in nearly half of spike-specific TCRs.

The assay was immunoSEQ multiplex PCR, and TCRdb's table has in-frame clones only and misses some. This sample has around 150,000 clones, with around 90% found just once. This CDR3 spans 16 amino acids. The junction had 11 bases not matched to a gene; V was cut back by 8 bases and J by 4 bases. Looked up from germline, CDR1 is MDHEN and CDR2 is SYDVKM. About this clone: The antigen remains unidentified.

Sample: peripheral blood, taken 28 days after the second AZD1222 dose. The sequence was obtained from an adult who received the AZD1222 COVID-19 vaccine. J is TRBJ2-1 and V is TRBV28; TRBD1 agrees at 10 bases. As DNA, the CDR3 is TGTGCCAGCCGGGACAGGGGCCACTCCCTGTACAATGAGCAGTTCTTC. As protein: CASRDRGHSLYNEQFF.